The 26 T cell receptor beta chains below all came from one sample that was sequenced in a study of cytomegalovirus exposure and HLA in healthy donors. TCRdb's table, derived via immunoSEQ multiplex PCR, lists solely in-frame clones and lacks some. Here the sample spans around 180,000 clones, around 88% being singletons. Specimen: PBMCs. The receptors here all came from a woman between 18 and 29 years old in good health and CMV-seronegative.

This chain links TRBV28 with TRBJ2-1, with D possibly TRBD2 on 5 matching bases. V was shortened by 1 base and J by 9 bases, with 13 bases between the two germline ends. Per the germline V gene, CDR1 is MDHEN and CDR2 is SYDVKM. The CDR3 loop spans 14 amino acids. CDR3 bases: TGTGCCAGCAGTTTATTAGACCCAGGAGGTGAGCAGTTCTTC. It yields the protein CASSLLDPGGEQFF.

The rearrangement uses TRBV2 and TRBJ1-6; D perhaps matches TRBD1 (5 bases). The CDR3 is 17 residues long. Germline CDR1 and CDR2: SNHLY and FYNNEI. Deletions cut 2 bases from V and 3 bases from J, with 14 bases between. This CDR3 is CASSELSTGLYNSPLHF. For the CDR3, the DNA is TGTGCCAGCAGTGAATTGAGTACGGGACTCTATAATTCACCCCTCCACTTT.

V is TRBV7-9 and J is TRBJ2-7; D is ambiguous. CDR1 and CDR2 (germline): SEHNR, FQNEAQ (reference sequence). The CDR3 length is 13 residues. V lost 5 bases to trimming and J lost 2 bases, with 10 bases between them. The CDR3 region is CASSTPPTYEQYF. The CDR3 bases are TGTGCCAGCAGCACGCCACCTACCTACGAGCAGTACTTC.

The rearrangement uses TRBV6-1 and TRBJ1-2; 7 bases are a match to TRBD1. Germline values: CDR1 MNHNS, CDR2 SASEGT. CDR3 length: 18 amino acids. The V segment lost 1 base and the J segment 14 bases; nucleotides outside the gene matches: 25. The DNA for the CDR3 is TGTGCCAGCAGTGAAGGTCATCGTTTTGCGGGACAGAGTTATGTGGGGACCTTC. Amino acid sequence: CASSEGHRFAGQSYVGTF.

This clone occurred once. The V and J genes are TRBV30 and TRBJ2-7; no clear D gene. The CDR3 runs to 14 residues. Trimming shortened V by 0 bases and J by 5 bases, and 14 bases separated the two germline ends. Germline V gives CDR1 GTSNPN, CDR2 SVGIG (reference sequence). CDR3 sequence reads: CAWSVLSHLHEQYF. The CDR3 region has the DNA TGTGCCTGGAGTGTCCTGAGCCACCTCCACGAGCAGTACTTC.

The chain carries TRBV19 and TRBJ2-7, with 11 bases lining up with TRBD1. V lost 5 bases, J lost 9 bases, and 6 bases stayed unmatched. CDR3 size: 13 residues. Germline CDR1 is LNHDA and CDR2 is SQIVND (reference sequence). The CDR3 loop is CASSPGQGVGQYF. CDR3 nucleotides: TGTGCCAGTAGTCCGGGACAGGGGGTCGGGCAGTACTTC. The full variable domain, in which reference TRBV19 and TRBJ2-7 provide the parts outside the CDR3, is DGGITQSPKYLFRKEGQNVTLSCEQNLNHDAMYWYRQDPGQGLRLIYYSQIVNDFQKGDIAEGYSVSREKKESFPLTVTSAQKNPTAFYLCASSPGQGVGQYFGPGTRLTVT.

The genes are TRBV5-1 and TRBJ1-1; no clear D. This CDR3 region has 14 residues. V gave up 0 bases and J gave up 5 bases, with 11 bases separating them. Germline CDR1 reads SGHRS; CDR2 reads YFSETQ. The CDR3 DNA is TGCGCCAGCAGCTTGGCTACCTGGGCAACTGAAGCTTTCTTT. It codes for CASSLATWATEAFF.

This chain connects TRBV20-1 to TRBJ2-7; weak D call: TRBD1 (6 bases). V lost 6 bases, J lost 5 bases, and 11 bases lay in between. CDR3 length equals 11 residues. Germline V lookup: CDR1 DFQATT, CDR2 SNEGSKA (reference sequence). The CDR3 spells CSAEHRDEQYF. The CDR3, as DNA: TGCAGTGCCGAACACAGGGACGAGCAGTACTTC.

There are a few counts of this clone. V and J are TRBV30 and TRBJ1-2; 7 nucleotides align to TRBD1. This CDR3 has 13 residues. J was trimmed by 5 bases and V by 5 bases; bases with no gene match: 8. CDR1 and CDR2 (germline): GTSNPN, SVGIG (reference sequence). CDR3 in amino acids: CAWRLQGVYGYTF. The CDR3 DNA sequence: TGTGCCTGGCGTCTGCAGGGGGTGTATGGCTACACCTTC.

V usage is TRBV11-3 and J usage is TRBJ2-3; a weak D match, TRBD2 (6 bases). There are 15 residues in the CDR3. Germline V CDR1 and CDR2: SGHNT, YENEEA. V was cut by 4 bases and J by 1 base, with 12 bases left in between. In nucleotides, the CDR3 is TGTGCCAGCAGCTCCCGCGGACTACGCACAGATACGCAGTATTTT. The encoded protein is CASSSRGLRTDTQYF.

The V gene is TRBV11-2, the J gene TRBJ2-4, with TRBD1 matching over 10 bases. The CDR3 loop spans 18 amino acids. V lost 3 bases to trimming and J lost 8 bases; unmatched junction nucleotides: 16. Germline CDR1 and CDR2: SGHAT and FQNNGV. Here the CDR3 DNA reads TGTGCCAGCAGCTTTTTCAGGGACAGGGGAGGGTTTGGGGACATTCAGTACTTC. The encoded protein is CASSFFRDRGGFGDIQYF.

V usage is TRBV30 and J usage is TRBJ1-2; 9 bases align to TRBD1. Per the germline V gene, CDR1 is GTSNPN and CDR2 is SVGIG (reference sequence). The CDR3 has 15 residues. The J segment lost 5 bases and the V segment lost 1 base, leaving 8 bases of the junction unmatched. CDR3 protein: CAWSANRGRYYGYTF. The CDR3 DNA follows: TGTGCCTGGAGTGCCAACAGGGGGCGATATTATGGCTACACCTTC.

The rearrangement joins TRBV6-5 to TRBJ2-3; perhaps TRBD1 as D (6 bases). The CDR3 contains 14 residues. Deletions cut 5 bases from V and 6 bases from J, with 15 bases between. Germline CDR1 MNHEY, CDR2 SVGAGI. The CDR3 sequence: CASSLDRTRDTQYF. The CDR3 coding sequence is TGTGCCAGCAGTCTCGACAGGACGAGGGATACGCAGTATTTT.

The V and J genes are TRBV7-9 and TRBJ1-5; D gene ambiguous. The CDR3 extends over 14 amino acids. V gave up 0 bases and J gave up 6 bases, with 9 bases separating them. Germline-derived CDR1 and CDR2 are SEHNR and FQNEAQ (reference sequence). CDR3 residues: CASSLAPGGQPQHF. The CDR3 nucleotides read TGTGCCAGCAGCTTAGCACCCGGTGGTCAGCCCCAGCATTTT.

This CDR3 reads CASSLRTSGRSYNEQFF. In nucleotides, the CDR3 is TGCGCCAGCAGCTTGAGGACTAGCGGGAGGTCCTACAATGAGCAGTTCTTC. The V gene is TRBV5-1, the J gene TRBJ2-1; TRBD2 matches at 14 bases. J lost 1 base, V lost 1 base, and 1 base had no gene match. Germline loops: CDR1 SGHRS, CDR2 YFSETQ. This CDR3 contains 17 residues.

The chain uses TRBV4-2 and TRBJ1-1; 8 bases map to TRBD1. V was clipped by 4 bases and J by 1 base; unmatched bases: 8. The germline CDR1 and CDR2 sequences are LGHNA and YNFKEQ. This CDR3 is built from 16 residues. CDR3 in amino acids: CASSRQPGTGNTEAFF. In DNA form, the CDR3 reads TGTGCCAGCAGCCGTCAGCCCGGGACAGGGAACACTGAAGCTTTCTTT.

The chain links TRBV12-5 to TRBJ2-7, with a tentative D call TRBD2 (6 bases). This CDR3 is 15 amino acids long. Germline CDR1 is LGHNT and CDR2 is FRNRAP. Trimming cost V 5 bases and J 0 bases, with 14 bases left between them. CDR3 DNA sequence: TGTGCTAGTGGTCCCGGGGGACTTATCTCCTACGAGCAGTACTTC. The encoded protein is CASGPGGLISYEQYF.

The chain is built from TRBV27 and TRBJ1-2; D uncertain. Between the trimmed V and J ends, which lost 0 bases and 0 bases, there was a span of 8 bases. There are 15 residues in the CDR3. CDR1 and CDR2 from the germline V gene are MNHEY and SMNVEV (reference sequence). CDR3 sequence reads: CASSLSPTANYGYTF. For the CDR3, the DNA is TGTGCCAGCAGTTTATCGCCAACAGCTAACTATGGCTACACCTTC.

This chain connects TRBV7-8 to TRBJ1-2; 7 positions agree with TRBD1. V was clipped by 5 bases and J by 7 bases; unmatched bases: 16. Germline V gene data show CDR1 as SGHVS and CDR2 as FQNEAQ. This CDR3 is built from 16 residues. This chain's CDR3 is CASSDTTGERVSGYTF. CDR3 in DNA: TGTGCCAGCAGCGATACTACAGGGGAAAGGGTTAGTGGCTACACCTTC.

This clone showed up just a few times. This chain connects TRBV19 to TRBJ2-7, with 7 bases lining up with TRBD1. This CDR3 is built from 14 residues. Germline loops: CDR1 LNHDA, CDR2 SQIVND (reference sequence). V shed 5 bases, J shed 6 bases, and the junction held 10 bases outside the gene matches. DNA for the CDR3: TGTGCCAGTAGTGTCGGGACAGAGTTGGGCGAGCAGTACTTC. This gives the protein CASSVGTELGEQYF. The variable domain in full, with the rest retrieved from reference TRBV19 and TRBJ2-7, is DGGITQSPKYLFRKEGQNVTLSCEQNLNHDAMYWYRQDPGQGLRLIYYSQIVNDFQKGDIAEGYSVSREKKESFPLTVTSAQKNPTAFYLCASSVGTELGEQYFGPGTRLTVT.

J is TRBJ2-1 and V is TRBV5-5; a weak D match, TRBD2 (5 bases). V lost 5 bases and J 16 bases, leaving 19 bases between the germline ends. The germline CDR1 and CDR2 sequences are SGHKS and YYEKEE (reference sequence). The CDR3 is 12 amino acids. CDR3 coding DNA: TGTGCCAGCAGGCCCCGGGTTGGTAGCGATTTCTTC. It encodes CASRPRVGSDFF.

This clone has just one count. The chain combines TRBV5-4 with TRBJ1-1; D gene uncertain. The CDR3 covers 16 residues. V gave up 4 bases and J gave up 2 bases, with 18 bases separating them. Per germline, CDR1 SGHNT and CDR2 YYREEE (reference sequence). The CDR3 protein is CASSPEEASFNTEAFF. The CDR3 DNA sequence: TGTGCCAGCAGCCCAGAGGAGGCGTCCTTTAACACTGAAGCTTTCTTT.

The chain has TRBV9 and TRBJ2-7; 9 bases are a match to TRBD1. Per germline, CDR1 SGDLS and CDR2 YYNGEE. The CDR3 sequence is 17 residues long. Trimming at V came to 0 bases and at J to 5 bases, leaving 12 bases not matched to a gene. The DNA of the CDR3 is TGTGCCAGCAGCGTAGGAGGGACAGGGTATTTGGGGAACGAGCAGTACTTC. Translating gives CASSVGGTGYLGNEQYF.

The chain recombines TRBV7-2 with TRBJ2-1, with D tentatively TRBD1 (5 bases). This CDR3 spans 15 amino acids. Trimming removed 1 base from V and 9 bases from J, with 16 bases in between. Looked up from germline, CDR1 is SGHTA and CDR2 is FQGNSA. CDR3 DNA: TGTGCCAGCAGCTTAGATGGCCGCCAGGGTGCTGAGCAGTTCTTC. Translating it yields CASSLDGRQGAEQFF.

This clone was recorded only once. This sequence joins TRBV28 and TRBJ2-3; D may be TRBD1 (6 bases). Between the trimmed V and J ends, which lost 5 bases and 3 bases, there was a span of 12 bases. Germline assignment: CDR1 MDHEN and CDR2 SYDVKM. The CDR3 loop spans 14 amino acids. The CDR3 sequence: CASSPTGRTDTQYF. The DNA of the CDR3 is TGTGCCAGCAGTCCGACAGGCCGGACAGATACGCAGTATTTT.

In nucleotides, the CDR3 is TGTGCCAGCCGGCGCAGGGCGGGGAGCACTGAAGCTTTCTTT. Translating it yields CASRRRAGSTEAFF. V gene TRBV28 combines with J gene TRBJ1-1; D possibly corresponds to TRBD1 (5 bases). Deletions cut 8 bases from V and 4 bases from J, with 17 bases between. Germline V CDR1 and CDR2: MDHEN, SYDVKM. CDR3 size: 14 residues.